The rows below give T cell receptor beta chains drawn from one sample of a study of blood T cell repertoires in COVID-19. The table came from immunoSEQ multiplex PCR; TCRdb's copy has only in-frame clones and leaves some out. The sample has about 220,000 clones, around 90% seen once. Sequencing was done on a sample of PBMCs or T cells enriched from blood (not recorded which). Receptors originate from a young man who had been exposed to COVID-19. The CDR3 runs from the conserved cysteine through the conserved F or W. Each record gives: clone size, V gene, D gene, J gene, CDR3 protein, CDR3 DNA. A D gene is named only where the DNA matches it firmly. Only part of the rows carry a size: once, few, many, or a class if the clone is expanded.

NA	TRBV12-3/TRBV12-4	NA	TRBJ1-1	CASSTWGLSLFF	TGTGCCAGCAGTACCTGGGGCCTCTCCTTGTTCTTT
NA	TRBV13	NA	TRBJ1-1	CASSHRGVGDTEAFF	TGTGCCAGCAGCCACCGGGGGGTCGGTGATACTGAAGCTTTCTTT
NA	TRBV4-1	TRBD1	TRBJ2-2	CASSQARQGSGGELFF	TGCGCCAGCAGCCAAGCCCGACAGGGGAGTGGCGGGGAGCTGTTTTTT
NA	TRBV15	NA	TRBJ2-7	CATSRARGHSSGEQYF	TGTGCCACCAGCAGAGCTAGGGGACACTCGTCCGGAGAGCAGTACTTC
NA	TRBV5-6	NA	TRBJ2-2	CASSLGLARGRTGELFF	TGTGCCAGCAGCTTGGGTCTAGCACGGGGGAGGACCGGGGAGCTGTTTTTT
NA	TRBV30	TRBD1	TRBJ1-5	CALGGDQPQHF	TGTGCCTTAGGGGGCGATCAGCCCCAGCATTTT
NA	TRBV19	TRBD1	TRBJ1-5	CASSSWDRGGNQPQHF	TGTGCCAGTAGTAGCTGGGACAGGGGTGGCAATCAGCCCCAGCATTTT
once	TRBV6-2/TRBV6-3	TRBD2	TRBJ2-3	CASSPLLADLTDTQYF	TGTGCCAGCAGCCCTCTCCTAGCGGATCTCACAGATACGCAGTATTTT
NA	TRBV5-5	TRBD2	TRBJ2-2	CASSERSGGTGELFF	TGTGCCAGCAGCGAACGTAGCGGGGGTACCGGGGAGCTGTTTTTT
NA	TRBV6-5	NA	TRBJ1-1	CASSYRPGNTEAFF	TGTGCCAGCAGTTACCGACCGGGAAACACTGAAGCTTTCTTT
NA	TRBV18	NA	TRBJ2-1	CASSLPREGEQFF	TGTGCCAGCTCACTACCCAGGGAAGGTGAGCAGTTCTTC
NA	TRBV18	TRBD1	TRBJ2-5	CASSPDRGLQETQYF	TGTGCCAGCTCACCCGACAGGGGACTCCAAGAGACCCAGTACTTC
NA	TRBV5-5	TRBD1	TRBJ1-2	CASSLVLGGASYTF	TGTGCCAGCAGCTTGGTTTTAGGGGGCGCGAGCTACACCTTC
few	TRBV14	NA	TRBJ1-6	CASSLGLSNSPLHF	TGTGCCAGCAGCCTGGGACTCTCTAATTCACCCCTCCACTTT
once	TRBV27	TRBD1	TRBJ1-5	CASGGQYSNQPQHF	TGTGCCAGCGGGGGACAGTATAGCAATCAGCCCCAGCATTTT
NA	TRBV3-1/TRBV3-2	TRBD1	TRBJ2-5	CASNDRGRETQYF	TGTGCCAGTAATGACAGGGGCCGGGAGACCCAGTACTTC
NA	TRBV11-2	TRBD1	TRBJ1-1	CASSFRAGGGRTEAFF	TGTGCCAGCAGCTTTAGGGCAGGGGGAGGCCGCACTGAAGCTTTCTTT
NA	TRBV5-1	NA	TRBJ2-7	CASSSVLTYEQYF	TGCGCCAGCAGCTCCGTCCTAACCTACGAGCAGTACTTC
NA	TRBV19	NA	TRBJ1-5	CASSKNPGASNQPQHF	TGTGCCAGTAGTAAAAATCCGGGAGCTAGCAATCAGCCCCAGCATTTT
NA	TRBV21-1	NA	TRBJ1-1	CASSTPGQGDTEAFF	TGTGCCAGCAGCACCCCTGGACAGGGGGACACTGAAGCTTTCTTT
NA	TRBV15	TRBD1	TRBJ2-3	CATSRDLGQVSDTQYF	TGTGCCACCAGCAGAGATTTAGGACAGGTCTCAGATACGCAGTATTTT
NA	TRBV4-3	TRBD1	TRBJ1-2	CASSHSSSPGTDRYGYTF	TGCGCCAGCAGCCATTCCTCCTCTCCCGGGACAGACCGCTATGGCTACACCTTC
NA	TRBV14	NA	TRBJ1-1	CASSQVGQPNTEAFF	TGTGCCAGCAGCCAAGTCGGACAGCCGAACACTGAAGCTTTCTTT
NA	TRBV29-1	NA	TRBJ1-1	CSVVSRDTEAFF	TGCAGCGTTGTTTCTCGGGACACTGAAGCTTTCTTT
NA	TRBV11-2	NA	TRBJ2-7	CASSLDRRLGSEQYF	TGTGCCAGCAGCTTAGATCGGAGACTCGGGTCCGAGCAGTACTTC
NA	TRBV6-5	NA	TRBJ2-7	CATTYREGEQYF	TGTGCCACGACTTACAGGGAGGGCGAGCAGTACTTC
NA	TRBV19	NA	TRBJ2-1	CASSRVRVSSYNEQFF	TGTGCCAGTAGTCGGGTCAGGGTTAGCTCCTACAATGAGCAGTTCTTC
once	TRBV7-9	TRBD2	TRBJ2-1	CATSEGTSAIDEQFF	TGTGCCACCTCAGAGGGGACTAGCGCTATCGATGAGCAGTTCTTC
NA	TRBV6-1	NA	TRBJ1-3	CASSEALRRSRGGSGNTIYF	TGTGCCAGCAGTGAAGCATTAAGACGAAGTCGCGGCGGCTCTGGAAACACCATATATTTT
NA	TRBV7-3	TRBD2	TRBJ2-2	CASSALAGTGELFF	TGTGCCAGCAGCGCCCTAGCGGGGACCGGGGAGCTGTTTTTT
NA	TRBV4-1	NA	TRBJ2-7	CASSLDRGYEQYF	TGCGCCAGCAGCCTGGACAGAGGATACGAGCAGTACTTC